This T cell receptor beta chain was identified during a study of T cell responses to AZD1222 COVID-19 vaccine. Findings and limits, study-wide: Most donors were white British and more were female, and clonal diversity was possibly underestimated. Within unmutated variant regions lay the reported targets of nearly half of spike-specific TCRs.

TCRdb keeps only in-frame clones here, not all; method: immunoSEQ multiplex PCR. The table records over 120,000 clones, 90% to 95% of them present only once. Regarding this clone: The antigen remains undetermined.

The V gene's germline CDR1 is SQVTM and CDR2 ANQGSEA. This CDR3 is built from 14 residues. V lost 1 base and J 4 bases, leaving 12 bases between the germline ends. The rearrangement uses TRBV29-1 and TRBJ2-3; D possibly uses TRBD1 or TRBD2 (5 bases each). The receptor comes from an adult who received the AZD1222 COVID-19 vaccine. This specimen consisted of peripheral blood, obtained 28 days after the second AZD1222 dose. DNA for the CDR3: TGCAGCGTTGAAGGAGGGGCGGGTGCAGATACGCAGTATTTT. Its translation is CSVEGGAGADTQYF.